This entry concerns a single T cell receptor (beta chain). Its antigen is not identified. This record belongs to a study of cytomegalovirus exposure and HLA in healthy donors. Study details: Ancestry clustering placed roughly 86% of 350 to 500 genotyped donors in the Caucasian-associated cluster.

Primers for the PCR totalled 60 Vbeta and 13 Jbeta. Only in-frame clones appear in the TCRdb table, and some are missing; sequencing was by immunoSEQ multiplex PCR. The sample carries 150,000 to 160,000 clones, over 75% recorded once. Study findings and constraints: In a later analysis, a missense DCLRE1C variant was linked to TCR beta V- and J-gene trimming. Later analysis showed TCR association rates varying by HLA locus, highest for DRB1 and lowest for HLA-C.

The sample taken for sequencing was PBMCs. This TCR was sampled from a woman aged 35 to 49 in good health and CMV-seropositive.

The CDR3 region is CASSPTTAGATDTQYF. The CDR3 DNA reads as TGTGCCAGCAGCCCGACCACGGCTGGGGCCACAGATACGCAGTATTTT. V gene TRBV9 combines with J gene TRBJ2-3, with D possibly matching TRBD1 (5 bases). Trimming removed 4 bases from V and 2 bases from J, with 17 bases in between. The CDR3 consists of 16 residues. Germline CDR1 is SGDLS and CDR2 is YYNGEE.